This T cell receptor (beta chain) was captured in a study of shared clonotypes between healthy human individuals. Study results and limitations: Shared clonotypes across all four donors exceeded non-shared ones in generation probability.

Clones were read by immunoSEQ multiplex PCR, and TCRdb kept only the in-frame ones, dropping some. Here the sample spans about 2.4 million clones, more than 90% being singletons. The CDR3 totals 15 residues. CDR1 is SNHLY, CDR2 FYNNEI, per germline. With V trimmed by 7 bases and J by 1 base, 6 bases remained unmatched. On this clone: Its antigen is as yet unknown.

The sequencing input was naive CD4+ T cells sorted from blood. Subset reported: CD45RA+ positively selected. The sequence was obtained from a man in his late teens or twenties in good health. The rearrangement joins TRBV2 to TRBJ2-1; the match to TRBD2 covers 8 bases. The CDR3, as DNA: TGTGCCAGCACTCATAGCGGGGATTCCTACAATGAGCAGTTCTTC. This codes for CASTHSGDSYNEQFF.